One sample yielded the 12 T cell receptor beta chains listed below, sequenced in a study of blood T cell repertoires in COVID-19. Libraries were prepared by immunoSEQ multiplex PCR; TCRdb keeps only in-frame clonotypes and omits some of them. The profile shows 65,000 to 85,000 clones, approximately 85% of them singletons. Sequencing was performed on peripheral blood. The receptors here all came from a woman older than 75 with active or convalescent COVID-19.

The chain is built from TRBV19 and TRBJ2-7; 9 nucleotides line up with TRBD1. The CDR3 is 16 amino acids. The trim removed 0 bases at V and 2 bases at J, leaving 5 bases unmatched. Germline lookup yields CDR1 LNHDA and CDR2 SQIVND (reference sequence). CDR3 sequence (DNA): TGTGCCAGTAGTATAGATAACAGGGGGCTGACCTACGAGCAGTACTTC. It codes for CASSIDNRGLTYEQYF.

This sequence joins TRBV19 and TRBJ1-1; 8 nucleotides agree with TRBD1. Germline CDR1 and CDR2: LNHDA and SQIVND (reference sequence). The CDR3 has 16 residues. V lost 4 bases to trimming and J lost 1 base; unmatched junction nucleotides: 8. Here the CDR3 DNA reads TGTGCCAGTAGTACATGGACAGGGCGGGGGAACACTGAAGCTTTCTTT. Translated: CASSTWTGRGNTEAFF.

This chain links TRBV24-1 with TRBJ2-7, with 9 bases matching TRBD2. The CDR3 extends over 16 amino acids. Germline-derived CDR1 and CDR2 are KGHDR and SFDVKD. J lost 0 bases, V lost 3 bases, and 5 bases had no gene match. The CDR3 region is CATSDPGREGSYEQYF. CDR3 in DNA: TGTGCCACCAGTGATCCGGGGCGGGAGGGCTCCTACGAGCAGTACTTC.

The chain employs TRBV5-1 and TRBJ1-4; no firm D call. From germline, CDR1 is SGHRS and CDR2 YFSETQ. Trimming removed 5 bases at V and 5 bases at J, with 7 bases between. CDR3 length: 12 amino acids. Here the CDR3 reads CASRAGNEKLFF. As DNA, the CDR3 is TGCGCCAGCAGAGCGGGGAATGAAAAACTGTTTTTT. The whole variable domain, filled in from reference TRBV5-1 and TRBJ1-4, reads KAGVTQTPRYLIKTRGQQVTLSCSPISGHRSVSWYQQTPGQGLQFLFEYFSETQRNKGNFPGRFSGRQFSNSRSEMNVSTLELGDSALYLCASRAGNEKLFFGSGTQLSVL.

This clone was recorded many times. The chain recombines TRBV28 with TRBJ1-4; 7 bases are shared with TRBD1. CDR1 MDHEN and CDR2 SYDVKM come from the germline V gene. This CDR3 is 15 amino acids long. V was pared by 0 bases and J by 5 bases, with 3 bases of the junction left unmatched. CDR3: CASSLWGQLNEKLFF. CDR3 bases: TGTGCCAGCAGTTTATGGGGACAGTTAAATGAAAAACTGTTTTTT.

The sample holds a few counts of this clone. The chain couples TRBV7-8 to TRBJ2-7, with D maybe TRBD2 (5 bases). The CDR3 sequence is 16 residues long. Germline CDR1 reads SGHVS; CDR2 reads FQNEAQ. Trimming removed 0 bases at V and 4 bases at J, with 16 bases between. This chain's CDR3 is CASSLAGVSLWYEQYF. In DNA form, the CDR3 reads TGTGCCAGCAGCTTAGCGGGAGTCTCATTGTGGTACGAGCAGTACTTC.

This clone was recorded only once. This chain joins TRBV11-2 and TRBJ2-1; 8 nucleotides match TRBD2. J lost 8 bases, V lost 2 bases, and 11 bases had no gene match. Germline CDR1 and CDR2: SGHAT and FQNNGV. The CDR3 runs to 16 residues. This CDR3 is CASSLYRGGPYDEQFF. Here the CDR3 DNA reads TGTGCCAGCAGCTTATACCGCGGGGGGCCATACGATGAGCAGTTCTTC.

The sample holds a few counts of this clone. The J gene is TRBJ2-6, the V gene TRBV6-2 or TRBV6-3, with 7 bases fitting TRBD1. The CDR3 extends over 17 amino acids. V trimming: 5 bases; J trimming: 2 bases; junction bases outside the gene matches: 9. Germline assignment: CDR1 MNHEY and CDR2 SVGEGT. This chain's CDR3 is CASSRGQTYAGANVLTF. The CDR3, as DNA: TGTGCCAGCAGTCGGGGACAGACCTATGCTGGGGCCAACGTCCTGACTTTC.

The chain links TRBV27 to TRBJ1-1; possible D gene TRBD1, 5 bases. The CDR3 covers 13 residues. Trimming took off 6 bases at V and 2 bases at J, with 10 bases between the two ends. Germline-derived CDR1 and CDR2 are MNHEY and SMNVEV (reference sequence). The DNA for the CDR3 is TGTGCCAGCAGAGGACACTCTAACACTGAAGCTTTCTTT. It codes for CASRGHSNTEAFF.

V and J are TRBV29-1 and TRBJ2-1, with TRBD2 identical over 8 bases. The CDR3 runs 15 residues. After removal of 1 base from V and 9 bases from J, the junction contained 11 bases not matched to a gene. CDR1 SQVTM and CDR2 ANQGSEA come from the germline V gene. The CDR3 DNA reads TGCAGCGTTGAAGGCGTGTTCGGGGGGGCGGGTGAGCAGTTCTTC. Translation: CSVEGVFGGAGEQFF.

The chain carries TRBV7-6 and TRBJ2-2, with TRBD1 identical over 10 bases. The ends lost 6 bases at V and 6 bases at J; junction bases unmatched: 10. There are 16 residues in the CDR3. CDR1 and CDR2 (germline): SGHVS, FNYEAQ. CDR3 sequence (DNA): TGTGCCAGCAGGTTGCGACAGGGGGCGGAGGCCGGGGAGCTGTTTTTT. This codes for CASRLRQGAEAGELFF.

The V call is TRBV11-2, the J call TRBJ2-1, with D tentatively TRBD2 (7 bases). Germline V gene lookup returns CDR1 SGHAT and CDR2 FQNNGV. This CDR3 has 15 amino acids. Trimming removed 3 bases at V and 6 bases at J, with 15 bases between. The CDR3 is CASSFRGAAGNEQFF. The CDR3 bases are TGTGCCAGCAGCTTTCGGGGGGCCGCTGGCAATGAGCAGTTCTTC.